These 14 T cell receptor beta chains share one sample of origin, sequenced in a study of cytomegalovirus exposure and HLA in healthy donors (dated by TCRdb to 2017 to 2019). The library was made by the immunoSEQ multiplex PCR assay. For the multiplex PCR, a mixture combining 60 forward primers for TCR Vbeta segments and 13 reverse primers for TCR Jbeta segments was used. TCRdb re-hosts the immuneACCESS table, in-frame sequences only. Its copies lack some clones; in the studies checked, an unresolved V gene accounts for under half of them, and the cause for the rest is not known. The sample records under 150,000 clones, about three quarters of which are singletons. In total, the top ten clones hold over 1% of the sample. Sequencing used PBMCs. These receptor sequences come from a middle-aged woman in good health and CMV-seronegative.

The chain has TRBV19 and TRBJ2-1; 7 nucleotides agree with TRBD1. This CDR3 spans 15 amino acids. The V and J ends lost 10 bases and 5 bases, in that order; junction bases with no gene match: 14. Germline V gives CDR1 LNHDA, CDR2 SQIVND (reference sequence). The CDR3 spells CATSPLGQHNNEQFF. CDR3 sequence (DNA): TGTGCCACCTCCCCGTTGGGACAGCACAACAATGAGCAGTTCTTC.

The chain uses TRBV5-6 and TRBJ2-3; D is possibly TRBD1 (5 bases). The CDR3 is 14 amino acids. The germline V and J ends were trimmed by 1 base and 0 bases, with 6 bases remaining between them. Looked up from germline, CDR1 is SGHDT and CDR2 is YYEEEE. CDR3 sequence: CASSLTGSTDTQYF. The CDR3 nucleotides read TGTGCCAGCAGCTTGACAGGAAGCACAGATACGCAGTATTTT.

On this clone: The junction departs from the called germline gene at one end, perhaps through a read error. This sample also contains other DNA sequences that code for the same CDR3. The chain links TRBV2 to TRBJ1-2; a weak D match, TRBD1 (6 bases). The CDR3 consists of 17 residues. Germline loops: CDR1 SNHLY, CDR2 FYNNEI. CDR3 sequence reads: CASSEGLYSGTSNGYTF. In DNA, the CDR3 is TGCGCCAGCAGTGAAGGCCTTTATTCCGGGACATCTAATGGCTACACCTTC.

J is TRBJ2-2 and V is TRBV6-5, with TRBD1 as a possible D gene (5 bases). Germline V gives CDR1 MNHEY, CDR2 SVGAGI. The CDR3 runs to 14 residues. The germline V and J ends were trimmed by 2 bases and 1 base, with 5 bases remaining between them. The CDR3 protein is CASSYQGNTGELFF. The CDR3 DNA reads TGTGCCAGCAGTTACCAGGGGAACACCGGGGAGCTGTTTTTT.

This clone was seen more than once but under ten times. The chain carries TRBV19 and TRBJ2-2, with 11 bases matching TRBD2. This CDR3 contains 16 residues. Germline assignment: CDR1 LNHDA and CDR2 SQIVND (reference sequence). V lost 4 bases and J lost 2; bases outside the gene matches: 3. As DNA, the CDR3 is TGTGCCAGTAGTACGACTAGCGGGACCAACACCGGGGAGCTGTTTTTT. Residues: CASSTTSGTNTGELFF.

Comment on this clone: Within the sample, other DNA sequences also encode this same CDR3. The V call is TRBV5-1, the J call TRBJ1-2; 8 bases align to TRBD1. In germline, CDR1 is SGHRS, CDR2 YFSETQ. The CDR3 runs to 17 residues. V shed 4 bases and J 4 bases; nucleotides not matched to a gene: 15. The CDR3 DNA follows: TGCGCCAGCAGCCCTGGACAGGGTGGGGGAGTACTCTATGGCTACACCTTC. Its translation is CASSPGQGGGVLYGYTF.

CDR3 in amino acids: CASTPTRDKNTDTQYF. Written as DNA, the CDR3 is TGTGCCAGCACCCCTACCCGGGACAAAAACACAGATACGCAGTATTTT. This rearrangement joins TRBV5-4 to TRBJ2-3; the D gene is possibly TRBD1 (6 bases). Germline lookup yields CDR1 SGHNT and CDR2 YYREEE (reference sequence). The CDR3 extends over 16 amino acids. V lost 6 bases and J lost 2, with 19 bases in between.

A few counts support this clone. The chain links TRBV6-1 to TRBJ1-1; the D is unclear. The CDR3 has 13 residues. Trimming stripped 3 bases from V and 0 bases from J, with 5 bases between. Per the germline V gene, CDR1 is MNHNS and CDR2 is SASEGT. Here the CDR3 reads CASSETMNTEAFF. The DNA for the CDR3 is TGTGCCAGCAGTGAGACAATGAACACTGAAGCTTTCTTT.

This chain connects TRBV27 to TRBJ1-6, with D maybe TRBD1 (6 bases). The CDR3 spans 15 residues. V dropped 7 bases and J dropped 7 bases, with 17 bases sitting between them. CDR1 is MNHEY and CDR2 is SMNVEV in the germline V gene (reference sequence). The CDR3 DNA reads as TGTGCCAGCACACGAAACAGGGAATTCAATTCACCCCTCCACTTT. Translated, it gives CASTRNREFNSPLHF.

The chain is built from TRBV5-5 and TRBJ1-5, with 8 bases fitting TRBD1. The length of the CDR3 is 16 residues. The junction had 4 bases not matched to a gene; V was cut back by 0 bases and J by 2 bases. Germline CDR1 SGHKS, CDR2 YYEKEE (reference sequence). The CDR3 coding sequence is TGTGCCAGCAGCTTGGGGGACAGGCCAGGCAATCAGCCCCAGCATTTT. Its translation is CASSLGDRPGNQPQHF. The whole variable domain, filled in from reference TRBV5-5 and TRBJ1-5, reads DAGVTQSPTHLIKTRGQQVTLRCSPISGHKSVSWYQQVLGQGPQFIFQYYEKEERGRGNFPDRFSARQFPNYSSELNVNALLLGDSALYLCASSLGDRPGNQPQHFGDGTRLSIL.

The V call is TRBV11-3, the J call TRBJ2-2; 9 nucleotides agree with TRBD1. J was trimmed by 1 base and V by 4 bases; bases with no gene match: 7. Germline V gives CDR1 SGHNT, CDR2 YENEEA. The CDR3 extends over 17 amino acids. The CDR3 protein is CASSSRLGQGNTGELFF. The DNA for the CDR3 is TGTGCCAGCAGCTCTCGCCTGGGACAGGGGAACACCGGGGAGCTGTTTTTT.

This chain links TRBV19 with TRBJ1-1; maybe TRBD1 (5 bases). Per germline, CDR1 LNHDA and CDR2 SQIVND (reference sequence). Trimming took 7 bases from V and 5 from J, leaving 17 bases between them. The CDR3 extends over 14 amino acids. CDR3 coding DNA: TGTGCCAGTAAAGACCGGGGGGGAGAGACTGAAGCTTTCTTT. It encodes CASKDRGGETEAFF. The variable domain in full, completed from reference TRBV19 and TRBJ1-1, reads DGGITQSPKYLFRKEGQNVTLSCEQNLNHDAMYWYRQDPGQGLRLIYYSQIVNDFQKGDIAEGYSVSREKKESFPLTVTSAQKNPTAFYLCASKDRGGETEAFFGQGTRLTVV.

V gene TRBV2 combines with J gene TRBJ2-2, with 13 bases aligning to TRBD2. This CDR3 has 17 residues. Trimming removed 4 bases from V and 5 bases from J; junction bases left unmatched: 7. From germline, CDR1 is SNHLY and CDR2 FYNNEI. As DNA, the CDR3 is TGTGCCAGCAGTGGACTAGCGGGGGGCACCCAGACCGGGGAGCTGTTTTTT. The encoded protein is CASSGLAGGTQTGELFF.

The genes are TRBV5-1 and TRBJ2-2, with D possibly TRBD2 on 6 matching bases. This CDR3 comprises 16 residues. V dropped 2 bases and J dropped 7 bases, with 18 bases sitting between them. In germline, CDR1 is SGHRS, CDR2 YFSETQ. The CDR3 here is CASSLRVGGGDGELFF. The DNA of the CDR3 is TGCGCCAGCAGCTTACGAGTTGGGGGAGGAGACGGGGAGCTGTTTTTT.